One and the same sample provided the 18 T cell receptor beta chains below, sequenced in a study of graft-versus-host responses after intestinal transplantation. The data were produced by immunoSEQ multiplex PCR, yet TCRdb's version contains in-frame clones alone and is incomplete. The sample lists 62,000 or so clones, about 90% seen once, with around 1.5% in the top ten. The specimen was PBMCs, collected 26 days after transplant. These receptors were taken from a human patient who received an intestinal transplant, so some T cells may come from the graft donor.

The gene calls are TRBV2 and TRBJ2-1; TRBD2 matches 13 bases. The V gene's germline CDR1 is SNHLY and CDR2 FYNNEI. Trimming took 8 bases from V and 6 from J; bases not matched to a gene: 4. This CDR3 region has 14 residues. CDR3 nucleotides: TGTGCCAGCGGATGGACTAGCGGGGGCAATGAGCAGTTCTTC. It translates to CASGWTSGGNEQFF. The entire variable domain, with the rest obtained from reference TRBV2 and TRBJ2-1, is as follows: EPEVTQTPSHQVTQMGQEVILRCVPISNHLYFYWYRQILGQKVEFLVSFYNNEISEKSEIFDDQFSVERPDGSNFTLKIRSTKLEDSAMYFCASGWTSGGNEQFFGPGTRLTVL.

The CDR3 region is CASSESAVTYEQYF. The DNA for the CDR3 is TGTGCCAGCAGTGAAAGTGCAGTGACCTACGAGCAGTACTTC. This sequence joins TRBV6-1 and TRBJ2-7; D unclear. V lost 2 bases and J 2 bases, leaving 10 bases between the germline ends. There are 14 residues in the CDR3. Germline values: CDR1 MNHNS, CDR2 SASEGT.

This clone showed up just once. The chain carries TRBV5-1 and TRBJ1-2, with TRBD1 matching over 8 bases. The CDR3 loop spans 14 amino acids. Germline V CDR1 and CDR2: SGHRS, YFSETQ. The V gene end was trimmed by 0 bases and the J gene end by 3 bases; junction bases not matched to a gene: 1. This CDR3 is CASSLAGGDYGYTF. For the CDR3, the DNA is TGCGCCAGCAGCTTGGCAGGGGGCGACTATGGCTACACCTTC.

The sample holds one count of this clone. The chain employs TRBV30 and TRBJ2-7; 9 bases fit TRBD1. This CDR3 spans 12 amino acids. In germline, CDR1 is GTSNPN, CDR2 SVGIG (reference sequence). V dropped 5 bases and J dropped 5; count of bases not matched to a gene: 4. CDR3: CAWHTGGNEQYF. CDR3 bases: TGTGCCTGGCATACAGGGGGCAACGAGCAGTACTTC.

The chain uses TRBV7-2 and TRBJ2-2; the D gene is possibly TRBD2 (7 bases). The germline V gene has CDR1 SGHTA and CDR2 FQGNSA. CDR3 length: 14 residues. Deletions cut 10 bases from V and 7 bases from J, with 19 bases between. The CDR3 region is CATRKGGQDGELFF. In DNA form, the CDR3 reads TGTGCCACCCGAAAGGGGGGGCAAGACGGGGAGCTGTTTTTT.

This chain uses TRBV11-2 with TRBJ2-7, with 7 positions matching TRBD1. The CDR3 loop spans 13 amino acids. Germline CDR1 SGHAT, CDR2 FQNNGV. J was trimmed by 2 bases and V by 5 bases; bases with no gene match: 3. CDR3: CASSGGQAYEQYF. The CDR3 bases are TGTGCCAGCAGCGGCGGACAGGCCTACGAGCAGTACTTC.

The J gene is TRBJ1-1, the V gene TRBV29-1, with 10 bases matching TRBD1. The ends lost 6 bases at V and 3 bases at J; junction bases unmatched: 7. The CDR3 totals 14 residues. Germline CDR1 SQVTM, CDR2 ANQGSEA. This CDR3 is CSVSGTGVDTEAFF. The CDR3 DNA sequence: TGCAGCGTATCCGGGACAGGGGTGGACACTGAAGCTTTCTTT. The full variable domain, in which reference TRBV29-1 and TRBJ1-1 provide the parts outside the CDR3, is SAVISQKPSRDICQRGTSLTIQCQVDSQVTMMFWYRQQPGQSLTLIATANQGSEATYESGFVIDKFPISRPNLTFSTLTVSNMSPEDSSIYLCSVSGTGVDTEAFFGQGTRLTVV.

The CDR3 sequence: CASSALVPDTQYF. CDR3 bases: TGTGCCAGCAGTGCGCTAGTCCCAGATACGCAGTATTTT. The chain has TRBV2 and TRBJ2-3, with D unresolved. The CDR3 is 13 residues long. Germline lookup yields CDR1 SNHLY and CDR2 FYNNEI. V shed 4 bases and J shed 4 bases, with 9 bases lying between them.

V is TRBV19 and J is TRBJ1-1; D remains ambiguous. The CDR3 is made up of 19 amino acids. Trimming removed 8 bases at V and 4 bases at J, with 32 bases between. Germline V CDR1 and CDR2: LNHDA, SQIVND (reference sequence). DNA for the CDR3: TGTGCCAGTGAACGAAAGATAGGTAACGGAGAGGGAACCCTCACTGAAGCTTTCTTT. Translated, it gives CASERKIGNGEGTLTEAFF. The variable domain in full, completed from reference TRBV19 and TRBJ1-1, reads DGGITQSPKYLFRKEGQNVTLSCEQNLNHDAMYWYRQDPGQGLRLIYYSQIVNDFQKGDIAEGYSVSREKKESFPLTVTSAQKNPTAFYLCASERKIGNGEGTLTEAFFGQGTRLTVV.

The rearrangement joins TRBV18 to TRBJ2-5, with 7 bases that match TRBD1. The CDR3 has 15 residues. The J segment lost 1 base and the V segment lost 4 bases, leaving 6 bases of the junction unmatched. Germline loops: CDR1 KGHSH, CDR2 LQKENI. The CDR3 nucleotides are TGTGCCAGCTCACTAGACCAGGGGGTCCAAGAGACCCAGTACTTC. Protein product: CASSLDQGVQETQYF. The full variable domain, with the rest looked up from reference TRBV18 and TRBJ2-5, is NAGVMQNPRHLVRRRGQEARLRCSPMKGHSHVYWYRQLPEEGLKFMVYLQKENIIDESGMPKERFSAEFPKEGPSILRIQQVVRGDSAAYFCASSLDQGVQETQYFGPGTRLLVL.

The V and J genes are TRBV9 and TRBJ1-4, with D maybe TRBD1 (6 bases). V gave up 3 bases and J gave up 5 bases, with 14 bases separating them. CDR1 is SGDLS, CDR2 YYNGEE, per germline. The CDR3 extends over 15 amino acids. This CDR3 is CASSAEGGFNEKLFF. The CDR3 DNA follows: TGTGCCAGCAGCGCAGAAGGGGGATTCAATGAAAAACTGTTTTTT.

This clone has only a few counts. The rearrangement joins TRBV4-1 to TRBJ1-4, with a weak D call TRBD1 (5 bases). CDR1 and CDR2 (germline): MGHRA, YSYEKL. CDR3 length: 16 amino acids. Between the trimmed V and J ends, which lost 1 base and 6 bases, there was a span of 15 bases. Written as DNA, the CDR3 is TGCGCCAGCAGCCAAGCCCATCCGGAGGGACATGAAAAACTGTTTTTT. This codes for CASSQAHPEGHEKLFF.

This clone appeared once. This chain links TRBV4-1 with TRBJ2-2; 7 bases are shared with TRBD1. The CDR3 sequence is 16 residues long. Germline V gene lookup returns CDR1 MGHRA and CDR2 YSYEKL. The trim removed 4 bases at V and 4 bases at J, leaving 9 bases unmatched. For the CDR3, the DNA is TGCGCCAGCAGCCGATTGAGACAGGGTCCCACCGGGGAGCTGTTTTTT. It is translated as CASSRLRQGPTGELFF.

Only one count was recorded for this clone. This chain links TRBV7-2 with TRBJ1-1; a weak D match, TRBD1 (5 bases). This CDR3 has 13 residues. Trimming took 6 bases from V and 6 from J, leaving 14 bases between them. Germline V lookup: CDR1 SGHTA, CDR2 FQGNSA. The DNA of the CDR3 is TGTGCCAGCAGTGGGGGGACGTCTGCTGAAGCTTTCTTT. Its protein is CASSGGTSAEAFF.

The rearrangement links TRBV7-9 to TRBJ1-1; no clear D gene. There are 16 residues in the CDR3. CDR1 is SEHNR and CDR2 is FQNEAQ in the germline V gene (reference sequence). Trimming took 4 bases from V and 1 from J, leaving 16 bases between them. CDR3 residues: CASSSSSVRRNTEAFF. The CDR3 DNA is TGTGCCAGCAGCTCTAGCTCGGTCCGGAGGAACACTGAAGCTTTCTTT.

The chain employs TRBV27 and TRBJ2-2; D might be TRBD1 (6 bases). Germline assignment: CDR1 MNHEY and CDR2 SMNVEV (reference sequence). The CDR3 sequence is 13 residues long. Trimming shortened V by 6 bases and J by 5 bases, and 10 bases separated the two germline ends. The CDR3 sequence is CASSTGRTGELFF. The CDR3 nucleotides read TGTGCCAGCAGCACAGGGCGGACCGGGGAGCTGTTTTTT.

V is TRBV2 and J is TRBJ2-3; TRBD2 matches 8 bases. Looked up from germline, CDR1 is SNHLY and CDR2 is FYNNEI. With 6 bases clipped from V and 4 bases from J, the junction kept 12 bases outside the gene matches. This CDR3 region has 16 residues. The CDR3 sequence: CASSAVDSGDSDTQYF. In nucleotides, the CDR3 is TGTGCCAGCAGCGCCGTGGATAGCGGGGACTCAGATACGCAGTATTTT.

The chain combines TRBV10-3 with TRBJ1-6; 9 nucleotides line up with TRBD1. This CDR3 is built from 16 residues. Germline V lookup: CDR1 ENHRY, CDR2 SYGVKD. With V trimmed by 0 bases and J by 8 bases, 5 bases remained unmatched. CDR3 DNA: TGTGCCATCAGTGAGTCGGAGGACAGGGGTGATTCACCCCTCCACTTT. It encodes CAISESEDRGDSPLHF.